The clone carrying this T cell receptor beta chain was picked up one time. Germline values: CDR1 LNHDA, CDR2 SQIVND (reference sequence). CDR3 length: 15 residues. With 8 bases removed from V and 2 bases from J, the gap between germline ends came to 18 bases. These data originate in a study of control samples from healthy donors and cancer patients. The repertoire was sequenced with immunoSEQ multiplex PCR; TCRdb's copy has only in-frame clones and lacks some. The sample yields roughly 88,000 clones, 90% to 95% seen once. This receptor was obtained from a woman younger than 45 in good health. The genes are TRBV19 and TRBJ1-2, with D possibly being TRBD1 (6 bases). The specimen was blood. CDR3 protein: CASLRLGGGNYGYTF. For the CDR3, the DNA is TGTGCCAGTCTGCGGCTGGGGGGCGGAAACTATGGCTACACCTTC.